The T cell receptor (beta chain) under discussion was sequenced for a study of T-cell memory formation after mild COVID-19. 5'RACE primed at constant segments yielded TCR alpha and TCR beta cDNA libraries bearing sample barcodes and UMIs. Each CDR3 protein gets one entry after TCRdb re-called the 5' RACE reads with MiXCR. The table includes a few hundred thousand distinct CDR3 sequences, around 28% detected once. Findings and limits, study-wide: CD4+ bias marked clones expanding day 15 to 37, unlike balanced contracting clones.

In this sample, this clonotype turned up a few times. What it binds is unknown. Trimming took 5 bases from V and 7 from J; bases not matched to a gene: 13. The CDR3 runs 16 residues. Germline-derived CDR1 and CDR2 are LGHNA and YNFKEQ. This sequence was found in an adult woman who had mild COVID-19 (a few samples of this study predate the infection). Cell type and time point are not known. The gene calls are TRBV4-2 and TRBJ2-2, with 7 bases matching TRBD2. Input material: PBMCs or a T cell subset sorted from them (not recorded which). CDR3 amino acids: CASSSLPGGVGGELFF. The CDR3 DNA is TGTGCCAGCAGCTCCTTACCGGGAGGAGTCGGCGGGGAGCTGTTTTTT.